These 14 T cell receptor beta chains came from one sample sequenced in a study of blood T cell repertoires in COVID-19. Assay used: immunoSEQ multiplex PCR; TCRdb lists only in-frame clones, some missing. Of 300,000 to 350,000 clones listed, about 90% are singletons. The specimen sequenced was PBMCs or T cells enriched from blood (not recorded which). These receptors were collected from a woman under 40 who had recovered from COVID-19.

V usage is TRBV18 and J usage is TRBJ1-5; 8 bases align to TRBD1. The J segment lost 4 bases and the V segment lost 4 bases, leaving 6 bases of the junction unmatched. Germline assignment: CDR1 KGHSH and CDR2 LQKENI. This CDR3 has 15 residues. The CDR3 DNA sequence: TGTGCCAGCTCACTTAGGACAGGGAATAATCAGCCCCAGCATTTT. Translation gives CASSLRTGNNQPQHF.

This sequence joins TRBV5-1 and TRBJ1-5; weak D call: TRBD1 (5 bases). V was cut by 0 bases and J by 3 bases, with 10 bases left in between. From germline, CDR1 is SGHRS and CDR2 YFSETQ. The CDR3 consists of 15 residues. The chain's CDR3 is CASSLGGSLNQPQHF. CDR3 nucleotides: TGCGCCAGCAGCTTGGGGGGCAGCCTCAATCAGCCCCAGCATTTT. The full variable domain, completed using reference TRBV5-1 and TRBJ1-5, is KAGVTQTPRYLIKTRGQQVTLSCSPISGHRSVSWYQQTPGQGLQFLFEYFSETQRNKGNFPGRFSGRQFSNSRSEMNVSTLELGDSALYLCASSLGGSLNQPQHFGDGTRLSIL.

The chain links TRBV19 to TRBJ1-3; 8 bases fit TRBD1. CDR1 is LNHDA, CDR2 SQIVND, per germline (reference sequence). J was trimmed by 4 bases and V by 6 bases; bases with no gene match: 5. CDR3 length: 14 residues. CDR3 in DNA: TGTGCCAGTAGGGACAGGGTGTACGGAAACACCATATATTTT. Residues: CASRDRVYGNTIYF.

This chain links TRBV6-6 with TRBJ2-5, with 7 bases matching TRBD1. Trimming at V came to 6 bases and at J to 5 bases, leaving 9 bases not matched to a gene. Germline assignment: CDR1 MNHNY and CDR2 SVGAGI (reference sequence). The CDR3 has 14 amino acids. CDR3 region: CASSPTGLGETQYF. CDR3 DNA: TGTGCCAGCAGCCCGACAGGGTTGGGCGAGACCCAGTACTTC.

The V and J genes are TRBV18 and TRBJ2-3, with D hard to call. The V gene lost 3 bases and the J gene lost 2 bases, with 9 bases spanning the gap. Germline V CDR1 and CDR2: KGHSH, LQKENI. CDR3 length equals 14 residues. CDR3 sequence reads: CASSPATPTDTQYF. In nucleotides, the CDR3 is TGTGCCAGCTCACCGGCCACCCCCACAGATACGCAGTATTTT.

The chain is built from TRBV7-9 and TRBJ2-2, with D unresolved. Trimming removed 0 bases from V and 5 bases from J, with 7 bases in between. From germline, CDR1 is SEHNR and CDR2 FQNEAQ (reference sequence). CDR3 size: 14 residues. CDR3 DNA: TGTGCCAGCAGCTTAGCGTCACTTACCGGGGAGCTGTTTTTT. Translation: CASSLASLTGELFF.

CDR3 sequence reads: CASSAQGSSYNEQFF. CDR3 coding DNA: TGTGCCAGCAGCGCGCAGGGGAGCTCCTACAATGAGCAGTTCTTC. The chain recombines TRBV9 with TRBJ2-1, with D perhaps matching TRBD1 (6 bases). V lost 3 bases and J lost 0, with 10 bases in between. The CDR3 is made up of 15 amino acids. CDR1 is SGDLS and CDR2 is YYNGEE in the germline V gene.

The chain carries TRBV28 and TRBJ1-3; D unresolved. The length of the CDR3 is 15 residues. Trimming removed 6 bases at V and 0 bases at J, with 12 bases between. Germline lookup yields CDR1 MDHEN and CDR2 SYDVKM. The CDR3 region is CASSLDLSSGNTIYF. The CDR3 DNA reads TGTGCCAGCAGCCTCGACTTAAGCTCTGGAAACACCATATATTTT.

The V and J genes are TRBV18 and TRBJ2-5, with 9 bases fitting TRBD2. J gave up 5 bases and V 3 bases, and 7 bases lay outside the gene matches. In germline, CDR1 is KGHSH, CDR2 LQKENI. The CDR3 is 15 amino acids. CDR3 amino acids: CASSPALAGVETQYF. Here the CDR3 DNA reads TGTGCCAGCTCACCCGCCTTAGCGGGGGTGGAGACCCAGTACTTC.

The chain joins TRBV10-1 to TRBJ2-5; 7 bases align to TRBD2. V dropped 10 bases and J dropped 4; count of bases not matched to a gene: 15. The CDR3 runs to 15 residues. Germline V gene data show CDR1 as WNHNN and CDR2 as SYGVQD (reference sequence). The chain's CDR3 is CAIRIRGLTGETQYF. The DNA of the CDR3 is TGCGCCATCCGGATCCGGGGACTAACAGGAGAGACCCAGTACTTC.

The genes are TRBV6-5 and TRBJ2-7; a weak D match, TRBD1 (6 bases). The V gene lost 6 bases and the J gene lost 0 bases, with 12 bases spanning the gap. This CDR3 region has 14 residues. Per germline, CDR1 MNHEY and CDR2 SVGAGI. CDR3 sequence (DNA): TGTGCCAGCAGAGGACAGAGTTCCTCCTACGAGCAGTACTTC. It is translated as CASRGQSSSYEQYF.

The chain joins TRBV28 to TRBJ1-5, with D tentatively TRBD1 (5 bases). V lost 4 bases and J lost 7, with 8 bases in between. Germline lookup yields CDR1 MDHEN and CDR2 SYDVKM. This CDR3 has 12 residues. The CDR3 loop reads CASSSAGQPQHF. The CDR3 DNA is TGTGCCAGCAGTTCAGCAGGGCAGCCCCAGCATTTT.

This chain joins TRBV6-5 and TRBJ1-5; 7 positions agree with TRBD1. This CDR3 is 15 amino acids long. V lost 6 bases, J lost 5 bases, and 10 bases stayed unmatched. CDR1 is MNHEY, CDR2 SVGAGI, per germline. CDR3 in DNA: TGTGCCAGCAGCGCACAGGGGCCCGGGTATCAGCCCCAGCATTTT. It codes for CASSAQGPGYQPQHF.

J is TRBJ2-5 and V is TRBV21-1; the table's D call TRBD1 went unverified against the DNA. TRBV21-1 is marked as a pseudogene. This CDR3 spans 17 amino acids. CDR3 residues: CASSRSVRTGGPETQYF. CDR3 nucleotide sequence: TGTGCCAGCAGCAGGTCCGTAAGGACAGGGGGCCCAGAGACCCAGTACTTC.